The 25 T cell receptor beta chains below come from one sample, sequenced in a study of blood T cell repertoires in COVID-19. Sequencing was performed with immunoSEQ multiplex PCR; in TCRdb, only in-frame clones are kept and a portion is missing. The data show roughly 120,000 clones, 80% to 90% seen once. Input material: peripheral blood. The receptors shown here come from a woman in her forties or fifties with acute or convalescent COVID-19.

The chain uses TRBV3-1 (or the pseudogene TRBV3-2) and TRBJ2-1; 7 bases map to TRBD1. The V gene end was trimmed by 5 bases and the J gene end by 8 bases; junction bases not matched to a gene: 9. Per the germline V gene, CDR1 is LGHDT and CDR2 is YNNKEL (reference sequence). The CDR3 sequence is 14 residues long. CDR3 sequence: CASSNRGLGDEQFF. CDR3 coding DNA: TGTGCCAGCAGCAACAGGGGATTAGGGGATGAGCAGTTCTTC.

This chain links TRBV11-3 with TRBJ2-2; D is possibly TRBD2 (5 bases). Trimming cost V 2 bases and J 2 bases, with 9 bases left between them. The CDR3 extends over 15 amino acids. Germline assignment: CDR1 SGHNT and CDR2 YENEEA. This chain's CDR3 is CASSLSGINTGELFF. The CDR3 DNA follows: TGTGCCAGCAGCTTATCCGGGATTAACACCGGGGAGCTGTTTTTT.

The chain couples TRBV18 to TRBJ1-5; D is unresolved. This CDR3 contains 13 residues. CDR1 is KGHSH and CDR2 is LQKENI in the germline V gene. Trimming removed 5 bases at V and 5 bases at J, with 10 bases between. The CDR3 here is CASSALTDQPQHF. The CDR3, as DNA: TGTGCCAGCTCAGCTCTCACGGATCAGCCCCAGCATTTT.

The chain uses TRBV20-1 and TRBJ2-7; D perhaps matches TRBD2 (5 bases). V was clipped by 6 bases and J by 5 bases, with 14 bases between them. Germline lookup yields CDR1 DFQATT and CDR2 SNEGSKA (reference sequence). This CDR3 is 12 amino acids long. This chain's CDR3 is CSASLEGNEQYF. Written as DNA, the CDR3 is TGCAGTGCCAGTTTAGAGGGAAACGAGCAGTACTTC.

The chain couples TRBV15 to TRBJ2-5; 9 bases fit TRBD2. The CDR3 spans 16 residues. CDR1 is LNHNV, CDR2 YYDKDF, per germline (reference sequence). V lost 0 bases, J lost 4 bases, and 6 bases stayed unmatched. Here the CDR3 reads CATSRDRIAGVETQYF. The CDR3, as DNA: TGTGCCACCAGCAGAGATCGGATAGCGGGAGTAGAGACCCAGTACTTC.

This clone was detected only a few times. The genes are TRBV27 and TRBJ1-5; D possibly corresponds to TRBD1 (5 bases). Trimming removed 3 bases at V and 3 bases at J, with 30 bases between. Per germline, CDR1 MNHEY and CDR2 SMNVEV (reference sequence). The CDR3 loop spans 21 amino acids. CDR3 in amino acids: CASSLTEQSVYFRVHNQPQHF. CDR3 DNA sequence: TGTGCCAGCAGTTTGACTGAACAGTCGGTCTATTTCAGGGTCCACAATCAGCCCCAGCATTTT.

The rearrangement uses TRBV6-5 and TRBJ1-4, with unresolved D. This CDR3 has 15 amino acids. Germline V gene sequence: CDR1 MNHEY, CDR2 SVGAGI. The V end lost 2 bases, the J end lost 0 bases, and 7 bases lay between the germline ends. CDR3 loop: CASSYMEATNEKLFF. The CDR3 DNA is TGTGCCAGCAGTTACATGGAGGCAACTAATGAAAAACTGTTTTTT.

The chain combines TRBV27 with TRBJ2-3, with 10 bases lining up with TRBD2. Germline trimming cut 4 bases from V and 6 bases from J; bases unmatched to any gene: 10. The germline V gene has CDR1 MNHEY and CDR2 SMNVEV (reference sequence). The CDR3 contains 16 residues. This CDR3 reads CASSSWEAGGVDTQYF. The CDR3 DNA reads TGTGCCAGCAGTTCCTGGGAAGCGGGGGGGGTTGATACGCAGTATTTT.

This sequence joins TRBV14 and TRBJ1-2, with D possibly matching TRBD1 (5 bases). V lost 0 bases to trimming and J lost 4 bases, with 9 bases between them. The length of the CDR3 is 14 residues. Germline V CDR1 and CDR2: SGHDN, FVKESK. CDR3 nucleotides: TGTGCCAGCAGCCAAGATAGGGGTCTCTATGGCTACACCTTC. Amino acid sequence: CASSQDRGLYGYTF.

This chain joins TRBV12-3 or TRBV12-4 and TRBJ2-2; unclear D gene. The CDR3 runs 13 residues. Trimming left V 1 base short and J 6 bases short, with 6 bases between. Here the CDR3 DNA reads TGTGCCAGCAGTTTAGGGGCCCCCGGGGAGCTGTTTTTT. Translating it yields CASSLGAPGELFF.

The chain couples TRBV30 to TRBJ1-1, with D perhaps matching TRBD1 (5 bases). V was shortened by 3 bases and J by 0 bases, with 8 bases between the two germline ends. The V gene's germline CDR1 is GTSNPN and CDR2 SVGIG (reference sequence). The CDR3 runs 13 residues. The CDR3 here is CAWRRDLNTEAFF. In DNA form, the CDR3 reads TGTGCCTGGAGGCGGGACCTGAACACTGAAGCTTTCTTT.

The chain couples TRBV7-2 to TRBJ1-2; tentatively, D is TRBD1 (5 bases). This CDR3 comprises 15 residues. V lost 3 bases and J 2 bases, leaving 13 bases between the germline ends. Germline CDR1 and CDR2: SGHTA and FQGNSA. CDR3 in DNA: TGTGCCAGCAGCTTCCGGGACTTACGAAACTATGGCTACACCTTC. Its translation: CASSFRDLRNYGYTF.

This clone was observed a single time. V and J are TRBV3-1 (or the pseudogene TRBV3-2) and TRBJ2-1, with TRBD2 identical over 10 bases. Looked up from germline, CDR1 is LGHDT and CDR2 is YNNKEL (reference sequence). The CDR3 runs 16 residues. Trimming cost V 4 bases and J 2 bases; bases outside gene matches: 5. The CDR3 is CASSPSSGGTYNEQFF. The CDR3 bases are TGTGCCAGCAGCCCCTCTAGCGGGGGTACCTACAATGAGCAGTTCTTC.

The V call is TRBV19, the J call TRBJ2-2; weak D call: TRBD1 (5 bases). The V gene's germline CDR1 is LNHDA and CDR2 SQIVND (reference sequence). V lost 6 bases, J lost 3 bases, and 14 bases lay in between. The CDR3 sequence is 15 residues long. The CDR3 sequence: CASSFLAGYTGELFF. The CDR3 DNA sequence: TGTGCCAGTAGCTTCCTGGCAGGGTACACCGGGGAGCTGTTTTTT. The variable domain in full, completed from reference TRBV19 and TRBJ2-2, reads DGGITQSPKYLFRKEGQNVTLSCEQNLNHDAMYWYRQDPGQGLRLIYYSQIVNDFQKGDIAEGYSVSREKKESFPLTVTSAQKNPTAFYLCASSFLAGYTGELFFGEGSRLTVL.

The chain joins TRBV5-1 to TRBJ1-4; TRBD1 is a possible D gene (5 bases). Germline CDR1 and CDR2: SGHRS and YFSETQ. This CDR3 is 16 amino acids long. V lost 0 bases and J 3 bases, leaving 12 bases between the germline ends. The CDR3 DNA follows: TGCGCCAGCAGCTTGGGGCCCGGGGGATCTAATGAAAAACTGTTTTTT. Protein: CASSLGPGGSNEKLFF.

V is TRBV19 and J is TRBJ1-2; TRBD1 matches at 7 bases. The CDR3 is 12 residues long. Germline V gene sequence: CDR1 LNHDA, CDR2 SQIVND (reference sequence). V lost 7 bases and J lost 4; bases outside the gene matches: 3. CDR3 amino acids: CASTEGAYGYTF. The CDR3 DNA reads as TGTGCCAGTACAGAGGGGGCCTATGGCTACACCTTC. The full variable domain, with the rest looked up from reference TRBV19 and TRBJ1-2, is DGGITQSPKYLFRKEGQNVTLSCEQNLNHDAMYWYRQDPGQGLRLIYYSQIVNDFQKGDIAEGYSVSREKKESFPLTVTSAQKNPTAFYLCASTEGAYGYTFGSGTRLTVV.

The rearrangement uses TRBV7-8 and TRBJ2-6; 8 bases align to TRBD1. Germline V gene lookup returns CDR1 SGHVS and CDR2 FQNEAQ. J was trimmed by 1 base and V by 5 bases; bases with no gene match: 10. This CDR3 is built from 18 residues. The CDR3 bases are TGTGCCAGCAGCCGCCCCGGGACAGGTAGATCTGGGGCCAACGTCCTGACTTTC. It specifies CASSRPGTGRSGANVLTF.

The chain couples TRBV18 to TRBJ2-1, with D maybe TRBD1 (5 bases). Trimming removed 2 bases from V and 6 bases from J, with 11 bases in between. This CDR3 region has 14 residues. The germline V gene has CDR1 KGHSH and CDR2 LQKENI. The CDR3 reads CASSPGAPANEQFF. The DNA of the CDR3 is TGTGCCAGCTCACCAGGGGCGCCTGCCAATGAGCAGTTCTTC.

This clone is a singleton in its sample. V is TRBV11-3 and J is TRBJ1-4; no definite D call. This CDR3 is built from 16 residues. Trimming took 4 bases from V and 7 from J, leaving 19 bases between them. CDR1 and CDR2 from the germline V gene are SGHNT and YENEEA. As DNA, the CDR3 is TGTGCCAGCAGCTCGACTTACTATGATATGGGTGAAAAACTGTTTTTT. This encodes CASSSTYYDMGEKLFF. Full variable domain (missing parts from reference TRBV11-3 and TRBJ1-4): EAGVVQSPRYKIIEKKQPVAFWCNPISGHNTLYWYLQNLGQGPELLIRYENEEAVDDSQLPKDRFSAERLKGVDSTLKIQPAELGDSAVYLCASSSTYYDMGEKLFFGSGTQLSVL.

The rearrangement joins TRBV19 to TRBJ2-7, with D perhaps TRBD2 (5 bases). Trimming pared 0 bases from V and 4 bases from J, leaving 7 bases between. The germline V gene has CDR1 LNHDA and CDR2 SQIVND (reference sequence). The CDR3 loop spans 13 amino acids. The CDR3 sequence is CASSIDRTYEQYF. The CDR3 DNA reads TGTGCCAGTAGTATAGACAGGACTTACGAGCAGTACTTC.

The chain is built from TRBV30 and TRBJ1-1; 9 positions match TRBD1. This CDR3 comprises 14 residues. From germline, CDR1 is GTSNPN and CDR2 SVGIG (reference sequence). With V trimmed by 2 bases and J by 5 bases, 6 bases remained unmatched. CDR3 protein: CAWSFGTGLTEAFF. The CDR3 nucleotides read TGTGCCTGGAGTTTCGGGACAGGGCTTACTGAAGCTTTCTTT. The full variable domain, its missing parts supplied by reference TRBV30 and TRBJ1-1, is SQTIHQWPATLVQPVGSPLSLECTVEGTSNPNLYWYRQAAGRGLQLLFYSVGIGQISSEVPQNLSASRPQDRQFILSSKKLLLSDSGFYLCAWSFGTGLTEAFFGQGTRLTVV.

V gene TRBV7-2 combines with J gene TRBJ1-1; TRBD1 might be the D (6 bases). Germline V gene data show CDR1 as SGHTA and CDR2 as FQGNSA. There are 13 residues in the CDR3. Trimming shortened V by 1 base and J by 4 bases, and 7 bases separated the two germline ends. The CDR3 DNA is TGTGCCAGCAGCTTAGTGGGGGCCACTGAAGCTTTCTTT. Translating gives CASSLVGATEAFF.

The V call is TRBV3-1 (or the pseudogene TRBV3-2), the J call TRBJ1-1, with no clear D. The CDR3 contains 13 residues. Per the germline V gene, CDR1 is LGHDT and CDR2 is YNNKEL (reference sequence). V lost 7 bases and J 4 bases, leaving 13 bases between the germline ends. CDR3 protein: CASKRSGSTEAFF. The CDR3 nucleotides read TGTGCCAGCAAACGCTCGGGAAGCACTGAAGCTTTCTTT.

The chain links TRBV24-1 to TRBJ1-1, with D perhaps TRBD1 (5 bases). Germline V gene sequence: CDR1 KGHDR, CDR2 SFDVKD. Trimming took 3 bases from V and 4 from J, leaving 8 bases between them. This CDR3 spans 13 amino acids. In DNA form, the CDR3 reads TGTGCCACCAGTGATCAGGGAAGCACTGAAGCTTTCTTT. It specifies CATSDQGSTEAFF.

The chain carries TRBV5-1 and TRBJ2-1, with TRBD2 as a possible D gene (6 bases). Germline CDR1 and CDR2: SGHRS and YFSETQ. Trimming left V 4 bases short and J 0 bases short, with 11 bases between. CDR3 length: 15 amino acids. The CDR3 region has the DNA TGCGCCAGCAGCCTTCGGGAGTACTCCTACAATGAGCAGTTCTTC. Translated: CASSLREYSYNEQFF. The complete variable domain, with remaining parts taken from reference TRBV5-1 and TRBJ2-1, reads KAGVTQTPRYLIKTRGQQVTLSCSPISGHRSVSWYQQTPGQGLQFLFEYFSETQRNKGNFPGRFSGRQFSNSRSEMNVSTLELGDSALYLCASSLREYSYNEQFFGPGTRLTVL.